What follows are 17 T cell receptor beta chains derived from one specimen sequenced in a study of T cells expressing NK-cell markers. For each CDR3 protein, TCRdb gives one entry from its re-call of the 5' RACE reads, without DNA. Its clone listing holds 500,000 to 700,000 distinct CDR3 sequences. Sequences were obtained from blood T cells: a sorted CD56 or NKG2C T cell subset, CD4+ or CD8+ T cells, or bulk PBMC T cells (not recorded which). The receptors here all came from a man aged 18 to 29 in good health.

The chain couples TRBV5-4 to TRBJ2-1; the D call of TRBD1 rests on TCRdb alone, since no DNA is present to check it. CDR3 size: 16 residues. CDR1 and CDR2 (germline): SGHNT, YYREEE (reference sequence). The CDR3 here is CASSFEGLSSYNEQFF.

The chain employs TRBV5-1 and TRBJ2-3; checking the TCRdb D call of TRBD1 is not possible without DNA. The CDR3 is 14 residues long. Germline V gene lookup returns CDR1 SGHRS and CDR2 YFSETQ. This chain's CDR3 is CASSGTAGEDTQYF.

The chain has TRBV20-1 and TRBJ2-3; there is no DNA to check the TCRdb D call of TRBD2. This CDR3 has 14 residues. Germline V CDR1 and CDR2: DFQATT, SNEGSKA (reference sequence). This CDR3 is CSARLAGGTDTQYF.

The genes are TRBV3-1 and TRBJ1-1; TCRdb's D gene call, TRBD1, goes unchecked for lack of DNA. Per germline, CDR1 LGHDT and CDR2 YNNKEL (reference sequence). The CDR3 loop spans 15 amino acids. CDR3 amino acids: CASSPRQGGYTEAFF.

This chain connects TRBV27 to TRBJ2-7. CDR1 is MNHEY, CDR2 SMNVEV, per germline (reference sequence). This CDR3 contains 15 residues. CDR3: CASSSKAIFMAEQYF.

The rearrangement links TRBV20-1 to TRBJ2-1; the TCRdb call, TRBD2, lacks DNA for checking. The germline gives CDR1 DFQATT, CDR2 SNEGSKA (reference sequence). This CDR3 is built from 16 residues. The CDR3 loop is CSARDPTSAVHNEQFF.

The chain employs TRBV20-1 and TRBJ2-3; TCRdb gives TRBD2 as the D gene, but with no DNA this cannot be confirmed. CDR3 length equals 15 residues. CDR1 and CDR2 (germline): DFQATT, SNEGSKA (reference sequence). This chain's CDR3 is CSATTLAGIADTQYF.

This chain connects TRBV2 to TRBJ1-1. The CDR3 contains 15 residues. Germline V gene lookup returns CDR1 SNHLY and CDR2 FYNNEI. Here the CDR3 reads CASSEDPGRGTEAFF.

The chain recombines TRBV10-3 with TRBJ2-1; TCRdb's assignment of TRBD2 cannot be checked, as there is no DNA. The CDR3 consists of 21 residues. Germline V gene data show CDR1 as ENHRY and CDR2 as SYGVKD. The CDR3 is CAISLTASSGRPQSSYNEQFF.

The chain employs TRBV5-1 and TRBJ2-3. The CDR3 contains 14 residues. The germline V gene has CDR1 SGHRS and CDR2 YFSETQ. The CDR3 sequence: CASSFDNPGDTQYF.

The V call is TRBV11-2, the J call TRBJ2-3. This CDR3 spans 17 amino acids. Looked up from germline, CDR1 is SGHAT and CDR2 is FQNNGV. This CDR3 reads CASSLDHMRVDTDTQYF.

The chain couples TRBV7-2 to TRBJ2-5. The CDR3 loop spans 13 amino acids. Looked up from germline, CDR1 is SGHTA and CDR2 is FQGNSA. The CDR3 region is CASSLSDGETQYF.

The V gene is TRBV28, the J gene TRBJ2-1. The CDR3 covers 13 residues. Germline CDR1 and CDR2: MDHEN and SYDVKM. The CDR3 sequence is CASGLEYYNEQFF.

The CDR3 sequence is CASGHYNEQFF. The V call is TRBV12-3 or TRBV12-4, the J call TRBJ2-1; the D gene TCRdb calls, TRBD1, cannot be checked with no DNA. CDR3 length equals 11 residues.

This sequence joins TRBV12-3 or TRBV12-4 and TRBJ1-3; the TRBD1 assignment by TCRdb is unverifiable without DNA. The CDR3 contains 15 residues. CDR3 loop: CASSPPLPPGNTIYF.

V and J are TRBV20-1 and TRBJ2-3; the D gene TCRdb calls, TRBD2, cannot be checked with no DNA. Per germline, CDR1 DFQATT and CDR2 SNEGSKA (reference sequence). The CDR3 runs 19 residues. CDR3 region: CSARDPRLAGGPPRDTQYF.

The rearrangement joins TRBV15 to TRBJ2-1. CDR3 length equals 13 residues. Per germline, CDR1 LNHNV and CDR2 YYDKDF (reference sequence). The CDR3 spells CATSVELHNEQFF.